Shown below are 20 T cell receptor beta chains from a single sample sequenced in a study of spatial heterogeneity in lung cancer. Time point meaning: blood at routine non-recurrence follow-up after resection. One entry per CDR3 protein, called by TCRdb with MiXCR from the 5' RACE reads. The table shows around 45,000 distinct CDR3 sequences, with approximately 22% occurring only once. Specimen: PBMCs, collected at follow-up. The source is a female donor with early-stage non-small cell lung cancer.

The sample holds a few counts of this clonotype. The chain uses TRBV3-1 and TRBJ1-5; D gene uncertain. The CDR3 is made up of 12 amino acids. The germline V gene has CDR1 LGHDT and CDR2 YNNKEL (reference sequence). Between the trimmed V and J ends, which lost 1 base and 9 bases, there was a span of 7 bases. The CDR3 nucleotides are TGTGCCAGCAGCCAAGGTTCTCGGCCCCAGCATTTT. Residues: CASSQGSRPQHF.

The CDR3 region is CASSLEEELFF. The CDR3 DNA sequence: TGTGCCAGCAGCTTAGAGGAGGAGCTGTTTTTT. V usage is TRBV7-9 and J usage is TRBJ2-2, with D hard to call. Germline lookup yields CDR1 SEHNR and CDR2 FQNEAQ (reference sequence). CDR3 size: 11 residues. V was trimmed by 1 base and J by 10 bases, leaving 4 bases between them. Complete variable domain (other parts from reference TRBV7-9 and TRBJ2-2): DTGVSQNPRHKITKRGQNVTFRCDPISEHNRLYWYRQTLGQGPEFLTYFQNEAQLEKSRLLSDRFSAERPKGSFSTLEIQRTEQGDSAMYLCASSLEEELFFGEGSRLTVL.

Ten or more counts support this clonotype. The chain has TRBV28 and TRBJ1-1; 7 bases are a match to TRBD1. CDR3 length: 14 residues. Germline assignment: CDR1 MDHEN and CDR2 SYDVKM. V trimming: 7 bases; J trimming: 5 bases; junction bases outside the gene matches: 10. The CDR3: CASTEAHRGTEAFF. CDR3 nucleotides: TGTGCCAGCACCGAAGCCCACAGGGGAACTGAAGCTTTCTTT. Variable domain in full (rest from reference TRBV28 and TRBJ1-1): DVKVTQSSRYLVKRTGEKVFLECVQDMDHENMFWYRQDPGLGLRLIYFSYDVKMKEKGDIPEGYSVSREKKERFSLILESASTNQTSMYLCASTEAHRGTEAFFGQGTRLTVV.

In its sample, this clonotype was seen many times. The chain recombines TRBV10-3 with TRBJ2-5; 7 positions agree with TRBD1. Germline trimming cut 4 bases from V and 5 bases from J; bases unmatched to any gene: 4. This CDR3 is built from 13 residues. Germline CDR1 ENHRY, CDR2 SYGVKD. CDR3 coding DNA: TGTGCCATCAGTGGGGGACAGAAGGAGACCCAGTACTTC. Translated: CAISGGQKETQYF.

This clonotype came up many times. This chain joins TRBV19 and TRBJ1-1; D is ambiguous. CDR1 is LNHDA and CDR2 is SQIVND in the germline V gene (reference sequence). The CDR3 is made up of 11 amino acids. V lost 8 bases and J lost 4, with 8 bases in between. DNA of the CDR3: TGTGCCAGTGGTGGTGTCACTGAAGCTTTCTTT. It is translated as CASGGVTEAFF.

The V gene is TRBV30, the J gene TRBJ2-1; 8 nucleotides agree with TRBD1. V lost 0 bases, J lost 7 bases, and 2 bases stayed unmatched. The CDR3 has 13 residues. Germline CDR1 and CDR2: GTSNPN and SVGIG (reference sequence). CDR3 sequence reads: CAWSVRQGNEQFF. The CDR3 DNA sequence: TGTGCCTGGAGTGTAAGACAGGGGAATGAGCAGTTCTTC. Using reference TRBV30 and TRBJ2-1 for the parts outside the CDR3, the full variable domain is SQTIHQWPATLVQPVGSPLSLECTVEGTSNPNLYWYRQAAGRGLQLLFYSVGIGQISSEVPQNLSASRPQDRQFILSSKKLLLSDSGFYLCAWSVRQGNEQFFGPGTRLTVL.

The chain carries TRBV19 and TRBJ2-7, with D perhaps TRBD1 or TRBD2 (5 bases each). CDR3 size: 16 residues. The ends were cut back, 2 bases at V and 2 bases at J, with 16 bases in the middle. Germline V gene lookup returns CDR1 LNHDA and CDR2 SQIVND (reference sequence). The CDR3 spells CASSIRGEGTTYEQYF. The CDR3, as DNA: TGTGCCAGTAGTATACGGGGCGAGGGGACCACCTACGAGCAGTACTTC.

This clonotype showed up many times. The chain has TRBV7-9 and TRBJ2-7; D might be TRBD1 (5 bases). This CDR3 has 13 amino acids. Germline V gene sequence: CDR1 SEHNR, CDR2 FQNEAQ (reference sequence). Trimming cost V 2 bases and J 5 bases, with 10 bases left between them. CDR3 DNA sequence: TGTGCCAGCAGCTTACGCAGGGTCGACGAGCAGTACTTC. It encodes CASSLRRVDEQYF.

This sequence joins TRBV7-8 and TRBJ1-5; a possible D gene is TRBD1 (5 bases). Per germline, CDR1 SGHVS and CDR2 FQNEAQ. Trimming took off 0 bases at V and 2 bases at J, with 23 bases between the two ends. CDR3 length: 20 residues. This CDR3 reads CASSLAIWSTATRRNQPQHF. DNA of the CDR3: TGTGCCAGCAGCTTAGCGATTTGGTCGACAGCGACGCGTCGCAATCAGCCCCAGCATTTT.

V and J are TRBV20-1 and TRBJ1-5; weak D call: TRBD1 (5 bases). The CDR3 loop spans 12 amino acids. V gave up 5 bases and J gave up 4 bases, with 9 bases separating them. Germline values: CDR1 DFQATT, CDR2 SNEGSKA (reference sequence). The CDR3 reads CSADSSNQPQHF. The CDR3 nucleotides read TGCAGTGCTGACAGTTCTAATCAGCCCCAGCATTTT.

This clonotype was counted many times. One end of the junction does not line up with germline, which may come from a read error. V gene TRBV7-7 combines with J gene TRBJ2-1; 11 bases fit TRBD1. Germline lookup yields CDR1 SSHAT and CDR2 FNYEAQ (reference sequence). The CDR3 spans 16 residues. The CDR3 is CASSGGTGGSYNEQFF. The CDR3 DNA reads TGTGCTAGCAGCGGAGGGACAGGGGGCTCCTACAATGAGCAGTTCTTC. The complete variable domain, with remaining parts taken from reference TRBV7-7 and TRBJ2-1, reads GAGVSQSPRYKVTKRGQDVTLRCDPISSHATLYWYQQALGQGPEFLTYFNYEAQPDKSGLPSDRFSAERPEGSISTLTIQRTEQRDSAMYRCASSGGTGGSYNEQFFGPGTRLTVL.

This clonotype was recorded a few times. The gene calls are TRBV18 and TRBJ2-2; 9 bases are a match to TRBD1. V lost 5 bases and J lost 5; bases outside the gene matches: 3. Germline V gene sequence: CDR1 KGHSH, CDR2 LQKENI. CDR3 size: 14 residues. CDR3 coding DNA: TGTGCCAGCTCATCCGGACAGGGGACCGGGGAGCTGTTTTTT. This sequence encodes CASSSGQGTGELFF.

The chain combines TRBV15 with TRBJ2-1; no firm D call. CDR3 length: 15 residues. The V and J ends lost 0 bases and 2 bases respectively, with 8 bases between them. Per germline, CDR1 LNHNV and CDR2 YYDKDF (reference sequence). Here the CDR3 DNA reads TGTGCCACCAGCAGAGATGGCAAACCCTACAATGAGCAGTTCTTC. Encoded protein: CATSRDGKPYNEQFF. Combining the CDR3 with reference TRBV15 and TRBJ2-1 gives the whole variable domain DAMVIQNPRYQVTQFGKPVTLSCSQTLNHNVMYWYQQKSSQAPKLLFHYYDKDFNNEADTPDNFQSRRPNTSFCFLDIRSPGLGDTAMYLCATSRDGKPYNEQFFGPGTRLTVL.

V is TRBV6-6 and J is TRBJ1-1, with D uncertain. Looked up from germline, CDR1 is MNHNY and CDR2 is SVGAGI (reference sequence). The germline V and J ends were trimmed by 5 bases and 4 bases, with 14 bases remaining between them. The CDR3 runs 14 residues. The DNA for the CDR3 is TGTGCCAGCAGTCCATCAGGACTGATCACTGAAGCTTTCTTT. Its translation: CASSPSGLITEAFF.

The chain combines TRBV28 with TRBJ1-4; D may be TRBD1 (6 bases). Trimming shortened V by 6 bases and J by 7 bases, and 15 bases separated the two germline ends. This CDR3 has 14 residues. CDR1 is MDHEN, CDR2 SYDVKM, per germline. CDR3 coding DNA: TGTGCCAGCAGGTGGTCGGGGGGCGTTGAAAAACTGTTTTTT. Translating gives CASRWSGGVEKLFF.

This rearrangement joins TRBV6-2 or TRBV6-3 to TRBJ2-1, with D uncertain. V was clipped by 4 bases and J by 7 bases, with 20 bases between them. Per germline, CDR1 MNHEY and CDR2 SVGEGT. The CDR3 has 16 amino acids. CDR3 nucleotide sequence: TGTGCCAGCAGTTCCACGTCCGCCCCGCCTAAGAATGAGCAGTTCTTC. This gives the protein CASSSTSAPPKNEQFF.

The chain is built from TRBV15 and TRBJ1-4; no clear D gene. The CDR3 extends over 15 amino acids. CDR1 and CDR2 from the germline V gene are LNHNV and YYDKDF (reference sequence). With 4 bases removed from V and 8 bases from J, the gap between germline ends came to 17 bases. The CDR3 bases are TGTGCCACCAGCACCCAAACGGGGTTTGGGGAAAAACTGTTTTTT. Translation gives CATSTQTGFGEKLFF.

V is TRBV30 and J is TRBJ2-1; 15 bases align to TRBD2. V gave up 1 base and J gave up 3 bases; unmatched junction bases: 7. CDR3 length: 18 amino acids. CDR1 and CDR2 from the germline V gene are GTSNPN and SVGIG (reference sequence). CDR3 residues: CAWSAGLAGGKFYNEQFF. The CDR3 nucleotides are TGTGCCTGGAGTGCGGGACTAGCGGGAGGAAAATTCTACAATGAGCAGTTCTTC.

This clonotype was seen a handful of times. The gene calls are TRBV5-1 and TRBJ2-1; tentative D call: TRBD2 (5 bases). The CDR3 extends over 18 amino acids. Germline V gene sequence: CDR1 SGHRS, CDR2 YFSETQ. The V end was cut by 4 bases, the J end by 0 bases, with 20 bases between. In DNA form, the CDR3 reads TGCGCCAGCAGCGGAGGCCGAGGTGGGTTGAGCTCCTACAATGAGCAGTTCTTC. This codes for CASSGGRGGLSSYNEQFF.

The V call is TRBV3-1, the J call TRBJ2-3, with TRBD1 identical over 9 bases. This CDR3 contains 16 residues. Germline V CDR1 and CDR2: LGHDT, YNNKEL (reference sequence). V lost 5 bases and J lost 3; bases outside the gene matches: 9. This CDR3 is CASSYRTGEVTDTQYF. DNA of the CDR3: TGTGCCAGCAGCTATCGGACAGGGGAGGTGACAGATACGCAGTATTTT.